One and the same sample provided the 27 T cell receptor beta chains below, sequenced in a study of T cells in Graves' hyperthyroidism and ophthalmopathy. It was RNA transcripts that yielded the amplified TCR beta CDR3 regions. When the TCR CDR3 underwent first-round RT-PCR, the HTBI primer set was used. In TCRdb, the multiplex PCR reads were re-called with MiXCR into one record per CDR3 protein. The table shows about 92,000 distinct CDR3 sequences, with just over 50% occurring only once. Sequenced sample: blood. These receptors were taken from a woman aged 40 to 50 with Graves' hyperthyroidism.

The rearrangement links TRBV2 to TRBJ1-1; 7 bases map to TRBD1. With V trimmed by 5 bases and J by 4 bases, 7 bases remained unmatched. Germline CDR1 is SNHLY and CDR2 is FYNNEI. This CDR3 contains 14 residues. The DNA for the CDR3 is TGTGCCAGCAGTCAAGGGACAGTCAGCACTGAAGCTTTCTTT. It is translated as CASSQGTVSTEAFF. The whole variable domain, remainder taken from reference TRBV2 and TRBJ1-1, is EPEVTQTPSHQVTQMGQEVILRCVPISNHLYFYWYRQILGQKVEFLVSFYNNEISEKSEIFDDQFSVERPDGSNFTLKIRSTKLEDSAMYFCASSQGTVSTEAFFGQGTRLTVV.

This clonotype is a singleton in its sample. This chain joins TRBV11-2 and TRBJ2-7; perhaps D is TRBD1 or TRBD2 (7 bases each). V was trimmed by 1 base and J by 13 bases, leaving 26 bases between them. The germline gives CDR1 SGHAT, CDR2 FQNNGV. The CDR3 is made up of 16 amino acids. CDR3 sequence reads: CASSLGSSGLGEGAYF. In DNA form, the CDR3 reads TGTGCCAGCAGCTTAGGATCTAGCGGTCTGGGCGAGGGGGCCTACTTC.

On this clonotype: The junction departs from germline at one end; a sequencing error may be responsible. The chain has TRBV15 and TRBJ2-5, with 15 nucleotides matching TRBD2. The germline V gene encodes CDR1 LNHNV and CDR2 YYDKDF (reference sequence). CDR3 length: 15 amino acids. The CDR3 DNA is TGTGCCGCCAGCAGGACTAGCGGGAGGGTAGAGACCCAGTACTTC. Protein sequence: CAASRTSGRVETQYF.

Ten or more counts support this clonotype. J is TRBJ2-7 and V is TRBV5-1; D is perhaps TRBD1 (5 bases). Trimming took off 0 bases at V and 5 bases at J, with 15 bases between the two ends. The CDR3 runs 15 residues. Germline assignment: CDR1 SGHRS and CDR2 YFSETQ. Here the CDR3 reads CASSLGLGEIDEQYF. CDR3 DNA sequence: TGCGCCAGCAGCTTGGGGTTAGGGGAAATCGACGAGCAGTACTTC.

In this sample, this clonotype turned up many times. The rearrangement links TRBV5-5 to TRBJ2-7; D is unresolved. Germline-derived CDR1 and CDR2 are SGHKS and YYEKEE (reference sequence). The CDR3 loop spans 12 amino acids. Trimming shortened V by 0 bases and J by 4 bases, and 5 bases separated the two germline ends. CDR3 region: CASSLARYEQYF. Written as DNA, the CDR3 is TGTGCCAGCAGCTTGGCCCGATACGAGCAGTACTTC.

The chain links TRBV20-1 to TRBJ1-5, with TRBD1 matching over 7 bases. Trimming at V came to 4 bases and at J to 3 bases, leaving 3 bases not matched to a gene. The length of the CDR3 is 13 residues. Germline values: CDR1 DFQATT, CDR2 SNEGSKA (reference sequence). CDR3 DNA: TGCAGTGCTACACAGGGGTCCAATCAGCCCCAGCATTTT. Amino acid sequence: CSATQGSNQPQHF.

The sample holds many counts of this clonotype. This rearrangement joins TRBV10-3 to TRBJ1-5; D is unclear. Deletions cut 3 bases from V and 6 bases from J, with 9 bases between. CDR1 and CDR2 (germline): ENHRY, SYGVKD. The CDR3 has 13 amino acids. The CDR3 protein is CAISEGPGQPQHF. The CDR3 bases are TGTGCCATCAGTGAAGGCCCCGGTCAGCCCCAGCATTTT.

The CDR3 sequence: CASSLLRRGSDTQYF. The CDR3 coding sequence is TGTGCCAGCAGCTTATTACGGCGGGGGTCGGATACGCAGTATTTT. J is TRBJ2-3 and V is TRBV7-2; 7 bases fit TRBD2. V was pared by 2 bases and J by 6 bases, with 8 bases of the junction left unmatched. The CDR3 spans 15 residues. Per the germline V gene, CDR1 is SGHTA and CDR2 is FQGNSA.

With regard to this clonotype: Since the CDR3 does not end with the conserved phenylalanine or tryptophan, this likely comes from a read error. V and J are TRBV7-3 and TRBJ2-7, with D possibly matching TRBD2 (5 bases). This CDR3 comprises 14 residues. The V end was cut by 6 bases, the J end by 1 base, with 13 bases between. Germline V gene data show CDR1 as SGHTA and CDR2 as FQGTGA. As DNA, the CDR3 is TGTGCCAGCAGTTCTACCAGCGGATCCTACGAGCAGTACCTC. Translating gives CASSSTSGSYEQYL.

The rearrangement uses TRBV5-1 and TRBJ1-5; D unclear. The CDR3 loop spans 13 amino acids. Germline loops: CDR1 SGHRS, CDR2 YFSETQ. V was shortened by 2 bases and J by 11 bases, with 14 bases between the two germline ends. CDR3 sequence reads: CASSLGVQETQHF. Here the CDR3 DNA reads TGCGCCAGCAGCTTAGGAGTCCAAGAGACCCAGCATTTT.

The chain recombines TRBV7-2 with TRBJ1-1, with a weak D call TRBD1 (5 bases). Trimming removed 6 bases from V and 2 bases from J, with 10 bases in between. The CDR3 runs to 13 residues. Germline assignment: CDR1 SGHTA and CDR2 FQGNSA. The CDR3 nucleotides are TGTGCCAGCAGTAGCGGGGGAAACACTGAAGCTTTCTTT. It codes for CASSSGGNTEAFF.

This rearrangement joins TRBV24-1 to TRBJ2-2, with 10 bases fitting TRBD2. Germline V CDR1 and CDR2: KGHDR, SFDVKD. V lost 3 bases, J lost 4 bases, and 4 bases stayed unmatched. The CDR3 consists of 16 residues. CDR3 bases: TGTGCCACCAGTGATGCTAGCGGGAGTAGCACCGGGGAGCTGTTTTTT. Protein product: CATSDASGSSTGELFF.

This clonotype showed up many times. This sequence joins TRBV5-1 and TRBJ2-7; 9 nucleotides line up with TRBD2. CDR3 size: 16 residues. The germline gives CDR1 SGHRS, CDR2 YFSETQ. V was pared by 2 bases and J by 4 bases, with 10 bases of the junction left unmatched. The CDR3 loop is CASSFRQIAGVYEQYF. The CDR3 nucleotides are TGCGCCAGCAGCTTTCGACAGATAGCGGGAGTTTACGAGCAGTACTTC.

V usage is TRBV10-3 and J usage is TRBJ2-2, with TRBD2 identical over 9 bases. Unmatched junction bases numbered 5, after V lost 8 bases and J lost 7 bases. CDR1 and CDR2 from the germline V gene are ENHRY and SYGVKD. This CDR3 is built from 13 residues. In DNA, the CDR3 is TGTGCCATCGCGGGAGGGCGCGGCGGGGAGCTGTTTTTT. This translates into CAIAGGRGGELFF.

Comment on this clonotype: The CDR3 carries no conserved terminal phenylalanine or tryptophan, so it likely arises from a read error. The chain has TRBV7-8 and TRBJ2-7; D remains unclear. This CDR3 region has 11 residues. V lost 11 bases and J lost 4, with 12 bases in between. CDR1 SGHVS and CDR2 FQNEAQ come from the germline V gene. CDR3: CAPGRTYEQYL. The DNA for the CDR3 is TGTGCCCCCGGACGTACGTACGAGCAGTACCTC.

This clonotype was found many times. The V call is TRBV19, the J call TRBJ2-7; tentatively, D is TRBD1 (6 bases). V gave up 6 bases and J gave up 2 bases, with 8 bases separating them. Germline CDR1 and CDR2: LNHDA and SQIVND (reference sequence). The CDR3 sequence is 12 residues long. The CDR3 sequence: CASSRGPYEQYF. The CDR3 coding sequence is TGTGCCAGTAGCAGGGGACCCTACGAGCAGTACTTC.

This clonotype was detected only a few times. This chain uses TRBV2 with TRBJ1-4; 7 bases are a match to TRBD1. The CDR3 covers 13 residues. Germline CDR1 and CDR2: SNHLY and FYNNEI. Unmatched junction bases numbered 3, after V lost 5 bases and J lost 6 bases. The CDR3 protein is CASSWQGDEKLFF. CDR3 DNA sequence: TGTGCCAGCAGTTGGCAGGGGGATGAAAAACTGTTTTTT.

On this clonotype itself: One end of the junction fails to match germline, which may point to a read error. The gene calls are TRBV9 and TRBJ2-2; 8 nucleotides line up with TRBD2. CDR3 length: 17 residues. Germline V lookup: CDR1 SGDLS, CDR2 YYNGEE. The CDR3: CASSVEAGGPYTGELFF. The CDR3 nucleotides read TGTGCCAGCAGCGTAGAGGCGGGAGGCCCGTACACCGGGGAGCTGTTTTTC.

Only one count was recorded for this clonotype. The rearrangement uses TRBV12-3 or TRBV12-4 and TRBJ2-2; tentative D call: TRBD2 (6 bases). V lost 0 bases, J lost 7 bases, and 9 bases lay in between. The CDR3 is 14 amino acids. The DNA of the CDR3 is TGTGCCAGCAGTTTAGCGGGGGGAAACGGGGAGCTGTTTTTT. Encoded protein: CASSLAGGNGELFF.

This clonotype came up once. CDR3 amino acids: CAIRPGQGYTF. CDR3 in DNA: TGTGCCATCAGGCCGGGACAGGGCTACACCTTC. This chain connects TRBV10-3 to TRBJ1-2, with TRBD1 matching 7 bases. The V gene end was trimmed by 6 bases and the J gene end by 8 bases; junction bases not matched to a gene: 3. CDR1 ENHRY and CDR2 SYGVKD come from the germline V gene. The CDR3 length is 11 residues.

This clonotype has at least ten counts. The CDR3 DNA reads TGTGCCTGGAGACCGTCCTCTGGAAACACCATATATTTT. Protein: CAWRPSSGNTIYF. The chain recombines TRBV30 with TRBJ1-3, with no clear D. Germline V gene data show CDR1 as GTSNPN and CDR2 as SVGIG (reference sequence). The CDR3 sequence is 13 residues long. V was pared by 3 bases and J by 0 bases, with 6 bases between.

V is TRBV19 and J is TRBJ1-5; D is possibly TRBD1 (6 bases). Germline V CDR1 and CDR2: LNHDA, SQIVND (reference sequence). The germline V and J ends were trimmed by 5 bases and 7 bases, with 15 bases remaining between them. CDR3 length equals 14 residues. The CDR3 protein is CASSAEEGEQPQHF. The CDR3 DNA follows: TGTGCCAGTAGTGCCGAAGAGGGGGAACAGCCCCAGCATTTT.

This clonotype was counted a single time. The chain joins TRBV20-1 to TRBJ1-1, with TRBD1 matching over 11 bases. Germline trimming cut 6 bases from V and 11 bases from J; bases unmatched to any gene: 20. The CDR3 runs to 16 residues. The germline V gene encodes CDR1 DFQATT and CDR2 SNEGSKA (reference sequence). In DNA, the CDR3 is TGCAGTGCCCACAAGGACGGGACAGGGGGTGCCCCGAAGGCTTTCTTT. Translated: CSAHKDGTGGAPKAFF.

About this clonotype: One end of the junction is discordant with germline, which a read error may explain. The CDR3 sequence is CSASGLAGVSYEQNF. Here the CDR3 DNA reads TGCAGTGCTAGTGGCCTAGCGGGAGTATCCTACGAGCAGAACTTC. The rearrangement uses TRBV20-1 and TRBJ2-7, with 10 bases lining up with TRBD2. Germline CDR1 and CDR2: DFQATT and SNEGSKA (reference sequence). This CDR3 has 15 residues.

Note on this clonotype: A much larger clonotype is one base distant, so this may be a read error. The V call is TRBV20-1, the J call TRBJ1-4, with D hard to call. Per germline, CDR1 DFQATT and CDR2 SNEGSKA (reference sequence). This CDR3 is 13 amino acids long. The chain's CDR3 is CSANKATDEKLFF. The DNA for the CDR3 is TGCAGTGCTAACAAAGCAACTGATGAAAAACTGTTTTTT.

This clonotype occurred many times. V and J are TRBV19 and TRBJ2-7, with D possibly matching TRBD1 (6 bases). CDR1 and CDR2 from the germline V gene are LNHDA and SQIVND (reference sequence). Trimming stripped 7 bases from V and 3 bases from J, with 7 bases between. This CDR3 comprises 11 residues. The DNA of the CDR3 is TGTGCCAGTAAGGGACACTACGAGCAGTACTTC. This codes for CASKGHYEQYF.

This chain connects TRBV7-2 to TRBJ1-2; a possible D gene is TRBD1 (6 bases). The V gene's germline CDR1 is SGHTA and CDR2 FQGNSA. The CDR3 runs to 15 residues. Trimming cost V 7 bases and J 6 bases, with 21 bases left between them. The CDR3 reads CASTRGGHKTDGYTF. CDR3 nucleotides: TGTGCCAGCACAAGGGGGGGCCATAAAACCGATGGCTACACCTTC. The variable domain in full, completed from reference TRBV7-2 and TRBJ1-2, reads GAGVSQSPSNKVTEKGKDVELRCDPISGHTALYWYRQSLGQGLEFLIYFQGNSAPDKSGLPSDRFSAERTGGSVSTLTIQRTQQEDSAVYLCASTRGGHKTDGYTFGSGTRLTVV.